This TCR beta chain came from a study of shared clonotypes between healthy human individuals (dated by TCRdb to about 2020). Regarding the research as a whole: Two women and a few men aged 18 to 49 years were included in the cohort. Libraries were prepared and TCR repertoires were sequenced by different laboratories using diverse techniques, in order to increase sequencing depth and limit assay-specific biases. The study deeply sequenced blood TCR repertoires of about 5 healthy adults to estimate repertoire size and the extent of clonotype sharing between individuals. For each donor, CD4 naive and CD4 memory were each run on three plates, CD8 naive on two plates, and CD8 memory on one plate. Per donor, leukapheresis produced somewhere between about 0.85 and 9.5 billion PBMCs.

Using the deep immunoSEQ assay, TCR CDR3 regions were amplified from genomic DNA by multiplex PCR. Extracted genomic DNA from each cell subset was spread evenly across all wells of several immunoSEQ 96-well plates, with each plate serving as a replicate. Each replicate PCR for sorted subsets received around 0.2 ug genomic DNA, equal to some 32,000 T cell genomes. The purified libraries were quantified using a Qubit 3.0 fluorometer, sized with a Bioanalyzer 2100, and then quantified again using the KAPA Library Quantification kit. Every immunoSEQ 96-well plate was sequenced on a separate single-read 150-cycle Illumina NextSeq 550 flow cell. Per the source publication's procedure: Because only junctional sequences without quality scores were contained in the immunoSEQ output, filtering matching that applied to full-length reads could not be performed. Sequences were annotated with PyIR, a Python wrapper for IgBLAST v1.9, and V/J genes and CDR3 were assigned using IMGT germline references. Reads with weak V/J assignments (E-value above 1e-6), missing CDR3, stop codons, out-of-frame junctions, or ambiguous translated residues were removed. V3J clonotypes were defined as sequences sharing an identical inferred V gene, J gene, and CDR3 amino acid sequence. To compute the percentage overlap between repertoires, the number of shared unique clonotypes was divided by the size of the smaller repertoire. Three approaches were used to assess repertoire richness: RTK rarefaction, the Chao1 estimator, and Recon v2.1 estimates of unobserved clonotypes. Generation probabilities for all TCRbeta clonotypes obtained by the gDNA method from several donors were computed using OLGA. This immuneACCESS table, as held by TCRdb, lists in-frame sequences with V and J called but not all clones. Of the missing ones, under half trace to an unresolved V gene in checked studies; the others have no known cause. D and trimming come from the DNA, and the V and J calls and clone size come from that table. This sample is represented by about 2.3 million clones; less than 95% of them were singletons. 0.37% of the sample comes from the top ten.

For this clone: The clone's antigen remains unknown. Nothing much larger sits one base from this clone, and base qualities are not available.

Donors were healthy HIV-negative adults with no recently reported acute infections or vaccinations. Every donor was a Caucasian adult residing in Nashville, Tennessee, USA. CD4+ T cells were enriched by magnetic negative selection, after which naive cells were positively selected on CD45RA and the negative fraction was taken as the memory subset. Blood was obtained by leukapheresis, after which PBMCs were separated by Ficoll-Histopaque density gradient centrifugation and cryopreserved in liquid nitrogen vapor phase. Purity and quantity of every magnetically sorted T cell population were checked by analytical flow cytometry. Genomic DNA was isolated from every sorted fraction and measured by UV absorbance on a Nanodrop 2000c. Summary of the overall study and its limitations: Naive subsets generally had larger estimated clonotype richness than memory subsets did. Compared with non-shared clonotypes, the clonotypes found in all four sorted-subset donors had higher generation probabilities. Because the study included only a small number of donors, the genetic and exposure-history diversity represented was limited. Even with the large sequencing depth, rarefaction of the sorted-subset datasets indicated that sequencing was incomplete. Approximately 5% of naive CD4, 3.5% of naive CD8, 2% to 2.5% of memory CD4, and around 0.42% of memory CD8 clonotypes were shared across several donors. Sampling was restricted to blood, and TCR repertoires in tissue are likely to differ from TCR repertoires in blood. Based on pairwise subsampling, the degree of clonotype sharing among donors was expected to be affected by sequencing depth.

The CDR3 goes from the cysteine to the phenylalanine over 12 residues. Only the CDR3 portion is preserved as DNA: 36 bases, with reading frame beginning at the first base. The V and J ends are trimmed by 3 bases and 5 bases, leaving 9 bases between them. CDR1 and CDR2 are read off the germline V gene as SGDLS and YYNGEE. The receptor chain draws on TRBV9 and TRBJ2-7, with the D gene not clear enough to name. The receptor was isolated from a man aged 18-30 years in good health. Some clones in this sample may be carry-over from other donors' samples. The sequenced sample consisted of naive CD4+ T cells from PBMCs. The cell subset or site label, as the study defines it: CD45RA+ positively selected. At the DNA level, the sequence is TGTGCCAGCAGCGCGAGTCTGGACGAGCAGTACTTC. This encodes CASSASLDEQYF.